The rows below give T cell receptor beta chains drawn from one sample of a study of CD8+ T cells in alopecia areata. Method: immunoSEQ multiplex PCR; TCRdb's copy keeps in-frame clones and lacks some. The data show some 190,000 clones, approximately 51% seen once. Here the sequenced sample was CD8+ T cells sorted from blood, taken around week 54, from a patient treated with tofacitinib. The source is a human donor with alopecia areata. Both conserved end residues are part of each CDR3. The D gene is left open where the match is weak. Clone size is stated in some rows and not others, as once, few, many or a class when expanded.

clone_size | j_call | v_call | d_call | cdr3_aa | cdr3_nt
. | TRBJ1-5 | TRBV7-6 | . | CASSRQGSNQPQHF | TGTGCCAGCAGCCGTCAGGGAAGCAATCAGCCCCAGCATTTT
. | TRBJ2-1 | TRBV2 | TRBD1 | CASSVIRDRAWDEQFF | TGTGCCAGTTCTGTAATCAGGGACAGGGCCTGGGATGAGCAGTTCTTC
. | TRBJ2-7 | TRBV30 | . | CAWSVGRGGHEQYF | TGTGCCTGGAGTGTAGGCAGGGGGGGCCACGAGCAGTACTTC
. | TRBJ2-6 | TRBV27 | . | CASSSPLRAGANVLTF | TGTGCCAGCAGTTCACCACTCAGGGCTGGGGCCAACGTCCTGACTTTC
few | TRBJ1-1 | TRBV4-1 | TRBD1 | CASSHDRGYVTEAFF | TGCGCCAGCAGCCACGACAGGGGATATGTTACTGAAGCTTTCTTT
once | TRBJ1-6 | TRBV5-4 | . | CASSLHSQESPLHF | TGTGCCAGCAGCTTGCACAGTCAAGAATCACCCCTCCACTTT
. | TRBJ2-3 | TRBV9 | . | CASSVGDTQYF | TGTGCCAGCAGCGTAGGGGATACGCAGTATTTT
few | TRBJ1-1 | TRBV4-2 | . | CASSQVGQGNGFF | .
. | TRBJ2-7 | TRBV2 | TRBD2 | CASSDSGGASSYEQYF | TGTGCCAGCAGTGATAGCGGGGGGGCCAGCTCCTACGAGCAGTACTTC
few | TRBJ2-7 | TRBV14 | TRBD1 | CASTGTGLFSYEQYF | TGTGCCAGCACCGGGACAGGCCTATTCTCCTACGAGCAGTACTTC
. | TRBJ1-2 | TRBV29-1 | . | CSVHTWTENNYGYTF | TGCAGCGTGCACACCTGGACGGAGAACAACTATGGCTACACCTTC
. | TRBJ2-7 | TRBV27 | . | CASSLSGHEQYF | TGTGCCAGCAGTTTATCGGGGCACGAGCAGTACTTC
. | TRBJ1-2 | TRBV2 | . | CASSERVLYGYTF | TGTGCCAGCAGTGAAAGGGTTTTATATGGCTACACCTTC
few | TRBJ2-2 | TRBV27 | . | CASSMLGRGTGELFF | TGTGCCAGCAGTATGCTCGGTCGCGGCACCGGGGAGCTGTTTTTT
few | TRBJ2-7 | TRBV6-6 | . | CASRQTQGVYEQYF | TGTGCCAGCAGACAAACTCAGGGTGTCTACGAGCAGTACTTC
. | TRBJ1-1 | TRBV4-3 | . | CASSLGNRARYTEAFF | TGCGCCAGCAGCCTTGGGAACAGGGCGAGGTACACTGAAGCTTTCTTT
. | TRBJ1-4 | TRBV5-1 | . | CASSSRGGNEKLFF | TGCGCCAGCAGCTCGCGCGGGGGCAATGAAAAACTGTTTTTT
. | TRBJ1-6 | TRBV7-8 | . | CASSLSRAIGSPLHF | TGTGCCAGCAGCTTAAGTCGGGCAATTGGTTCACCCCTCCACTTT
. | TRBJ1-1 | TRBV30 | TRBD1 | CAWSLQGKTEAFF | TGTGCCTGGAGTTTACAGGGGAAAACTGAAGCTTTCTTT
few | TRBJ2-6 | TRBV19 | . | CASKDTGLRSGANVLTF | TGTGCCAGTAAGGACACAGGTCTTAGGTCTGGGGCCAACGTCCTGACTTTC
. | TRBJ2-1 | TRBV4-1 | . | CASSQGIAEQFF | TGCGCCAGCAGCCAAGGCATCGCTGAGCAGTTCTTC
. | TRBJ2-3 | TRBV5-4 | . | CASSPTADTQYF | TGTGCCAGCAGCCCCACGGCAGATACGCAGTATTTT
. | TRBJ2-7 | TRBV5-1 | . | CASSLRSAYEQYF | TGCGCCAGCAGCTTGCGGTCAGCCTACGAGCAGTACTTC
. | TRBJ2-2 | TRBV18 | . | CASSPQQDNTGELFF | TGTGCCAGCTCACCTCAACAGGATAACACCGGGGAGCTGTTTTTT
. | TRBJ2-7 | TRBV27 | . | CARYEQYF | TGTGCCAGATACGAGCAGTACTTC
. | TRBJ1-1 | TRBV2 | . | CASRVGQGTSEAFF | TGTGCCAGCAGGGTTGGGCAGGGAACTTCAGAAGCTTTCTTT
. | TRBJ2-7 | TRBV27 | . | CASSLVGGRSYEQYF | TGTGCCAGCAGTTTAGTGGGAGGCCGCTCCTACGAGCAGTACTTC
. | TRBJ2-7 | TRBV4-1 | TRBD1 | CASSHAGGSYEQYF | TGCGCCAGCAGCCATGCAGGGGGCTCCTACGAGCAGTACTTC
once | TRBJ1-6 | TRBV6-5 | TRBD1 | CASSLGGRSPLHF | TGTGCCAGCAGTTTAGGGGGCAGATCACCCCTCCACTTT